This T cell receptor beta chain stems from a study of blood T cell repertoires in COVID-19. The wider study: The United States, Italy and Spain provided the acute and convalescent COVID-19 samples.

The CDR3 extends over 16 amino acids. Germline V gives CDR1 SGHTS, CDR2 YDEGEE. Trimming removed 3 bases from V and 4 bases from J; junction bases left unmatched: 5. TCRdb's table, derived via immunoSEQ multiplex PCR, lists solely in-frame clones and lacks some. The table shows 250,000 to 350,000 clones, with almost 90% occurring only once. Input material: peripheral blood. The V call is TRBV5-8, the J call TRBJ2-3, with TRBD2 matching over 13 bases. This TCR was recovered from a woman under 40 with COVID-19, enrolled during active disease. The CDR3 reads CASSYGLAGVSDTQYF. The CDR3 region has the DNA TGTGCCAGCAGCTACGGACTAGCGGGGGTCTCAGATACGCAGTATTTT.